This T cell receptor (beta chain) originates from a study of vaccination effects on CD4 cells after COVID-19. On this clone itself: What it binds is unknown.

Viral peptide pools were used in the ViraFEST assay to expand antigen-specific CD4+ T cells, and sequencing came afterward. At the end of around 11 days of culture, CD4+ T cells were isolated. It was between March and December 2020 that the person had a SARS-CoV-2 infection confirmed by PCR. The method was immunoSEQ multiplex PCR; TCRdb's version includes in-frame clones alone and lacks a portion of them. The data contain 55,000 or so clones, roughly three quarters of them seen just once; the ten biggest clones take up roughly 6%. V was shortened by 6 bases and J by 3 bases, with 11 bases between the two germline ends. In germline, CDR1 is MNHEY, CDR2 SVGAGI. This CDR3 region has 13 residues.

The specimen was CD4+ T cells from PBMCs cultured with HIV peptides, collected before COVID-19 vaccination. This sample's subset: HIV-1 Nef peptide pool negative control/reference culture. The chain carries TRBV6-5 and TRBJ1-1; tentatively, D is TRBD1 (5 bases). The sequence came from a human donor who had a prior SARS-CoV-2 infection. CDR3 in amino acids: CASREGRDTEAFF. The CDR3 nucleotides are TGTGCCAGCAGGGAGGGGAGGGACACTGAAGCTTTCTTT.